The 25 T cell receptor beta chains below come from one sample, sequenced in a study of blood T cell repertoires in COVID-19. Only in-frame clones appear in the TCRdb table, and some are missing; sequencing was by immunoSEQ multiplex PCR. Of fewer than 55,000 clones listed, around 86% are singletons. Input material: peripheral blood. All receptors derive from a woman aged 60-70 years with acute or convalescent COVID-19.

The genes are TRBV18 and TRBJ1-2; a possible D gene is TRBD1 (6 bases). The CDR3 is made up of 14 amino acids. Trimming cost V 8 bases and J 8 bases, with 21 bases left between them. In germline, CDR1 is KGHSH, CDR2 LQKENI. CDR3 sequence reads: CASRNLQGEVGYTF. CDR3 DNA: TGTGCCAGCCGAAACCTACAGGGAGAGGTCGGCTACACCTTC.

In DNA, the CDR3 is TGTGCCAGCAGTGCGCAGACTAGCCAAACGGGAAGTGAGCAGTTCTTC. Its protein is CASSAQTSQTGSEQFF. The chain carries TRBV6-4 and TRBJ2-1, with TRBD2 identical over 7 bases. The CDR3 loop spans 16 amino acids. V was clipped by 4 bases and J by 9 bases; unmatched bases: 15. Germline CDR1 and CDR2: MRHNA and SNTAGT.

The chain links TRBV3-1 (or the pseudogene TRBV3-2) to TRBJ2-5, with TRBD2 matching 11 bases. Germline CDR1 is LGHDT and CDR2 is YNNKEL (reference sequence). This CDR3 has 17 amino acids. J gave up 6 bases and V 1 base, and 10 bases lay outside the gene matches. CDR3 in amino acids: CASSQARFSGGGKTQYF. DNA of the CDR3: TGTGCCAGCAGCCAAGCAAGGTTTAGCGGGGGGGGCAAGACCCAGTACTTC.

This chain links TRBV7-2 with TRBJ1-1; D gene unclear. Trimming pared 6 bases from V and 0 bases from J, leaving 8 bases between. Germline V CDR1 and CDR2: SGHTA, FQGNSA. The CDR3 extends over 13 amino acids. The CDR3, as DNA: TGTGCCAGCAGGGAGGATATGAACACTGAAGCTTTCTTT. This codes for CASREDMNTEAFF.

The gene calls are TRBV18 and TRBJ1-1; the D gene is possibly TRBD1 (6 bases). Trimming pared 1 base from V and 4 bases from J, leaving 7 bases between. CDR1 and CDR2 (germline): KGHSH, LQKENI. The CDR3 has 13 amino acids. The CDR3 region is CASSPRRGTEAFF. The CDR3 DNA is TGTGCCAGCTCACCACGCAGGGGCACTGAAGCTTTCTTT.

The CDR3 loop reads CASSQDSLAGGGGNEQFF. The CDR3 DNA is TGTGCCAGCAGCCAAGATTCCCTAGCGGGAGGGGGGGGCAATGAGCAGTTCTTC. This chain links TRBV3-1 (or the pseudogene TRBV3-2) with TRBJ2-1; 12 bases are shared with TRBD2. Losses at the gene ends were 0 bases for V and 6 bases for J; bases not matched to a gene: 9. Germline-derived CDR1 and CDR2 are LGHDT and YNNKEL (reference sequence). This CDR3 has 18 residues.

The rearrangement joins TRBV7-8 to TRBJ2-5; 10 bases map to TRBD1. Germline trimming cut 4 bases from V and 5 bases from J; bases unmatched to any gene: 10. The CDR3 runs 16 residues. Germline CDR1 is SGHVS and CDR2 is FQNEAQ. CDR3 region: CASSSRDRGRRETQYF. CDR3 sequence (DNA): TGTGCCAGCAGCTCAAGAGACAGGGGGCGGCGGGAGACCCAGTACTTC. The full variable domain, rest sourced from reference TRBV7-8 and TRBJ2-5, is GAGVSQSPRYKVAKRGQDVALRCDPISGHVSLFWYQQALGQGPEFLTYFQNEAQLDKSGLPSDRFFAERPEGSVSTLKIQRTQQEDSAVYLCASSSRDRGRRETQYFGPGTRLLVL.

The chain is built from TRBV13 and TRBJ2-7; D unresolved. The germline V gene has CDR1 PRHDT and CDR2 FYEKMQ (reference sequence). The CDR3 loop spans 14 amino acids. Trimming took off 5 bases at V and 0 bases at J, with 11 bases between the two ends. Here the CDR3 reads CASSLDGLSYEQYF. For the CDR3, the DNA is TGTGCCAGCAGCCTCGATGGGCTCTCCTACGAGCAGTACTTC.

The V and J genes are TRBV6-5 and TRBJ2-5, with D maybe TRBD2 (6 bases). The CDR3 contains 14 residues. CDR1 and CDR2 from the germline V gene are MNHEY and SVGAGI. Trimming shortened V by 5 bases and J by 4 bases, and 14 bases separated the two germline ends. CDR3 nucleotide sequence: TGTGCCAGCAGTACCCCGACTAGAAGAGAGACCCAGTACTTC. Translating it yields CASSTPTRRETQYF.

The chain carries TRBV11-2 and TRBJ2-1; 10 bases align to TRBD2. V shed 5 bases, J shed 9 bases, and the junction held 4 bases outside the gene matches. The CDR3 is 13 residues long. Germline CDR1 reads SGHAT; CDR2 reads FQNNGV. The CDR3 bases are TGTGCCAGCAGCATACTAGCGGGATTTGAGCAGTTCTTC. Translated, it gives CASSILAGFEQFF.

The chain links TRBV4-1 to TRBJ1-6, with TRBD1 matching over 8 bases. This CDR3 contains 15 residues. CDR1 is MGHRA, CDR2 YSYEKL, per germline. With 3 bases clipped from V and 6 bases from J, the junction kept 4 bases outside the gene matches. CDR3 DNA: TGCGCCAGCAGCCACGGGGGACAGGCTAATTCACCCCTCCACTTT. This gives the protein CASSHGGQANSPLHF.

The chain joins TRBV19 to TRBJ1-4; D ambiguous. This CDR3 contains 11 residues. CDR1 is LNHDA, CDR2 SQIVND, per germline (reference sequence). Between the trimmed V and J ends, which lost 10 bases and 7 bases, there was a span of 10 bases. As DNA, the CDR3 is TGTGCCACTGGCCCGGGTGAAAAACTGTTTTTT. Encoded protein: CATGPGEKLFF.

The V call is TRBV7-8, the J call TRBJ2-2; 8 bases agree with TRBD2. This CDR3 has 15 residues. Looked up from germline, CDR1 is SGHVS and CDR2 is FQNEAQ. V lost 5 bases, J lost 3 bases, and 5 bases stayed unmatched. CDR3 region: CASSLQRGYTGELFF. CDR3 coding DNA: TGTGCCAGCAGCCTGCAGCGGGGGTACACCGGGGAGCTGTTTTTT.

This chain joins TRBV3-1 (or the pseudogene TRBV3-2) and TRBJ1-4, with D tentatively TRBD1 (6 bases). Trimming cost V 1 base and J 5 bases, with 14 bases left between them. The CDR3 has 16 amino acids. Germline V gene data show CDR1 as LGHDT and CDR2 as YNNKEL (reference sequence). CDR3 DNA sequence: TGTGCCAGCAGCCAAGCCCTTACAGGGTTGAATGAAAAACTGTTTTTT. It yields the protein CASSQALTGLNEKLFF.

Remarks on this clone: The DNA is omitted, as the CDR3 cannot be located on it reliably, and the CDR3 follows TCRdb's listing. The chain recombines TRBV6-5 with TRBJ1-2; the table's D call of TRBD1 was not tested on the DNA. With termini counted, the CDR3 has 16 amino acids. CDR1 and CDR2 from the germline V gene are MNHEY and SVGAGI. CDR3: CASSSSTGPRTYGYTF.

This clone was found once. The chain is built from TRBV28 and TRBJ2-7; no clear D. Per the germline V gene, CDR1 is MDHEN and CDR2 is SYDVKM. There are 14 residues in the CDR3. V lost 8 bases to trimming and J lost 0 bases, with 14 bases between them. The CDR3 nucleotides are TGTGCCAGCCTGAGCTACAGAGCCTCCTACGAGCAGTACTTC. It yields the protein CASLSYRASYEQYF.

The V gene is TRBV19, the J gene TRBJ2-3, with 7 positions matching TRBD2. Per germline, CDR1 LNHDA and CDR2 SQIVND (reference sequence). The CDR3 has 16 residues. Losses at the gene ends were 5 bases for V and 5 bases for J; bases not matched to a gene: 13. Here the CDR3 reads CASSVRGGYAGDTQYF. Here the CDR3 DNA reads TGTGCCAGTAGTGTGAGGGGAGGGTATGCCGGAGATACGCAGTATTTT.

The V call is TRBV2, the J call TRBJ2-3; 11 nucleotides agree with TRBD2. The germline V gene encodes CDR1 SNHLY and CDR2 FYNNEI. The CDR3 is 13 residues long. V lost 9 bases, J lost 1 base, and 0 bases stayed unmatched. This CDR3 reads CARTSGGTDTQYF. In nucleotides, the CDR3 is TGTGCCAGGACTAGCGGGGGCACAGATACGCAGTATTTT.

This clone has only one observation. V usage is TRBV18 and J usage is TRBJ2-5; TRBD1 agrees at 9 bases. This CDR3 is 14 amino acids long. Per the germline V gene, CDR1 is KGHSH and CDR2 is LQKENI. The V segment lost 3 bases and the J segment 9 bases; nucleotides outside the gene matches: 8. CDR3 bases: TGTGCCAGCTCACCCGGGACAGGGCTAGGGGCCCAGTACTTC. Protein: CASSPGTGLGAQYF. Complete variable domain (other parts from reference TRBV18 and TRBJ2-5): NAGVMQNPRHLVRRRGQEARLRCSPMKGHSHVYWYRQLPEEGLKFMVYLQKENIIDESGMPKERFSAEFPKEGPSILRIQQVVRGDSAAYFCASSPGTGLGAQYFGPGTRLLVL.

This clone was picked up one time. The chain couples TRBV18 to TRBJ1-1, with 10 nucleotides matching TRBD1. After removal of 2 bases from V and 4 bases from J, the junction contained 4 bases not matched to a gene. The CDR3 spans 15 residues. CDR1 and CDR2 from the germline V gene are KGHSH and LQKENI. In DNA, the CDR3 is TGTGCCAGCTCACCAAGACAGGGGGCCGGCACTGAAGCTTTCTTT. It specifies CASSPRQGAGTEAFF.

The V call is TRBV19, the J call TRBJ1-1, with 7 bases that match TRBD1. Trimming at V came to 6 bases and at J to 10 bases, leaving 5 bases not matched to a gene. The germline gives CDR1 LNHDA, CDR2 SQIVND (reference sequence). This CDR3 has 11 residues. The CDR3 sequence: CASRYRGLAFF. CDR3 DNA: TGTGCCAGTAGGTACAGGGGTTTAGCTTTCTTT.

This clone has a handful of counts. The chain uses TRBV24-1 and TRBJ2-1; D may be TRBD1 (5 bases). Germline V gene lookup returns CDR1 KGHDR and CDR2 SFDVKD. The CDR3 sequence is 13 residues long. Trimming cost V 10 bases and J 2 bases, with 11 bases left between them. CDR3 DNA: TGTGCCACTGCACAGGACGCCTACAATGAGCAGTTCTTC. Protein: CATAQDAYNEQFF.

The rearrangement uses TRBV29-1 and TRBJ1-2; 10 bases line up with TRBD1. The CDR3 loop spans 14 amino acids. Germline V gene sequence: CDR1 SQVTM, CDR2 ANQGSEA. With V trimmed by 7 bases and J by 3 bases, 8 bases remained unmatched. The CDR3 loop is CSAVRGTGDYGYTF. The CDR3 region has the DNA TGCAGCGCCGTTAGAGGGACAGGGGACTATGGCTACACCTTC.

The chain uses TRBV15 and TRBJ2-1, with 12 bases matching TRBD2. From germline, CDR1 is LNHNV and CDR2 YYDKDF (reference sequence). The CDR3 length is 15 residues. Trimming at V came to 4 bases and at J to 5 bases, leaving 3 bases not matched to a gene. CDR3 sequence reads: CATSTRTSGDNEQFF. DNA for the CDR3: TGTGCCACCAGCACTCGGACTAGCGGGGACAATGAGCAGTTCTTC. Supplemented by reference TRBV15 and TRBJ2-1, the full variable domain reads DAMVIQNPRYQVTQFGKPVTLSCSQTLNHNVMYWYQQKSSQAPKLLFHYYDKDFNNEADTPDNFQSRRPNTSFCFLDIRSPGLGDTAMYLCATSTRTSGDNEQFFGPGTRLTVL.

V usage is TRBV27 and J usage is TRBJ1-2; D is ambiguous. The CDR3 covers 14 residues. CDR1 and CDR2 (germline): MNHEY, SMNVEV (reference sequence). Trimming removed 2 bases at V and 2 bases at J, with 9 bases between. CDR3 bases: TGTGCCAGCAGTTTAAGTCGAGCGAACTATGGCTACACCTTC. Encoded protein: CASSLSRANYGYTF.